This is a list of T cell receptor beta chains from one sample in a study of post-analysis software for immune sequencing data. Via MiXCR, TCRdb re-called the PCR reads, giving one row per CDR3 protein. In the table there are 650,000 to 900,000 distinct CDR3 sequences, 46% of which are singletons. The source material was blood. The receptor source for this set is a girl aged 5-17 years with multiple sclerosis. CDR3s include the opening cysteine and the closing phenylalanine or tryptophan. D genes are given only for firm matches. Size values are once, few and many counts, or a class for expanded clones, and some rows have none.

d_call: -; v_call: TRBV20-1; j_call: TRBJ2-7; clone_size: many; cdr3_nt: TGCAGTGCTGAAAACGGACAAACCTACGAGCAGTACTTC; cdr3_aa: CSAENGQTYEQYF
d_call: -; v_call: TRBV5-6; j_call: TRBJ1-4; clone_size: -; cdr3_nt: TGTGCCAGCAGCTTGGGGCCCGCCGCAGGGCCCCTTAAAGAAAAACTGTTTTTT; cdr3_aa: CASSLGPAAGPLKEKLFF
d_call: -; v_call: TRBV5-1; j_call: TRBJ1-6; clone_size: -; cdr3_nt: TGCGCCAGCAGCTTGGGGGACGCCCGGATCCACTTT; cdr3_aa: CASSLGDARIHF
d_call: -; v_call: TRBV15; j_call: TRBJ2-1; clone_size: -; cdr3_nt: TGTGCCACCAGCAGAGGGGAACCGAGCTCCTACAATGAGCAGTTCTTC; cdr3_aa: CATSRGEPSSYNEQFF
d_call: -; v_call: TRBV21-1; j_call: TRBJ2-5; clone_size: -; cdr3_nt: TGTGCCAGCAGCAAGGTACTAGCGGGAGGAGAGACCCAGTACTTC; cdr3_aa: CASSKVLAGGETQYF
d_call: -; v_call: TRBV29-1; j_call: TRBJ2-6; clone_size: few; cdr3_nt: TGCAGCGTTGAAGGGGCTACTGGGGCCAACGTCCTGACTTTC; cdr3_aa: CSVEGATGANVLTF
d_call: -; v_call: TRBV20-1; j_call: TRBJ1-5; clone_size: -; cdr3_nt: TGCAGTGCTAGAGAGAGGGGGGGTAATCAGCCCCAGCATTTT; cdr3_aa: CSARERGGNQPQHF
d_call: -; v_call: TRBV3-1; j_call: TRBJ1-2; clone_size: -; cdr3_nt: TGTGCCAGCAGCCAAGGGGCCGCGGCAGCAGATGGCTACACCTTC; cdr3_aa: CASSQGAAAADGYTF
d_call: -; v_call: TRBV12-3/TRBV12-4; j_call: TRBJ1-2; clone_size: once; cdr3_nt: TGTGCCAGCAGTTTTACGGACGGACGCGGCTACACCTTC; cdr3_aa: CASSFTDGRGYTF
d_call: -; v_call: TRBV9; j_call: TRBJ2-7; clone_size: -; cdr3_nt: TGTGCCAGCAGCGTAGGGATCTCCGAAAACTACGAGCAGTACTTC; cdr3_aa: CASSVGISENYEQYF
d_call: TRBD2; v_call: TRBV6-5; j_call: TRBJ2-1; clone_size: many; cdr3_nt: TGTGCCAGCAATAGCGGGAGTGGCTTATGGTTCTTC; cdr3_aa: CASNSGSGLWFF
d_call: -; v_call: TRBV20-1; j_call: TRBJ2-1; clone_size: -; cdr3_nt: TGCAGTGCTAGAGGCTTTGAGCAGTTCTTC; cdr3_aa: CSARGFEQFF
d_call: TRBD2; v_call: TRBV12-3/TRBV12-4; j_call: TRBJ2-7; clone_size: -; cdr3_nt: TGTGCCAGCAACCCTAGCGGGTATTCCTACGAGCAGTACTTC; cdr3_aa: CASNPSGYSYEQYF
d_call: TRBD2; v_call: TRBV29-1; j_call: TRBJ2-3; clone_size: -; cdr3_nt: TGCAGCGCCAAGGGCGGGAGTAGAACAGATACGCAGTATTTT; cdr3_aa: CSAKGGSRTDTQYF
d_call: -; v_call: TRBV18; j_call: TRBJ1-2; clone_size: -; cdr3_nt: TGTGCCAGCTCACACCGGGTAATTTACAATGGCTACACCTTC; cdr3_aa: CASSHRVIYNGYTF
d_call: TRBD2; v_call: TRBV3-1; j_call: TRBJ2-1; clone_size: -; cdr3_nt: TGTGCCGGCAGCCAAGATCGGCTAGCGGGAGGTGCTGATGAGCAGTTCTTC; cdr3_aa: CAGSQDRLAGGADEQFF
d_call: -; v_call: TRBV20-1; j_call: TRBJ2-3; clone_size: -; cdr3_nt: TGCAGTGCTAGCCCGGGAGAGGGCACAGATACGCAGTATTTT; cdr3_aa: CSASPGEGTDTQYF